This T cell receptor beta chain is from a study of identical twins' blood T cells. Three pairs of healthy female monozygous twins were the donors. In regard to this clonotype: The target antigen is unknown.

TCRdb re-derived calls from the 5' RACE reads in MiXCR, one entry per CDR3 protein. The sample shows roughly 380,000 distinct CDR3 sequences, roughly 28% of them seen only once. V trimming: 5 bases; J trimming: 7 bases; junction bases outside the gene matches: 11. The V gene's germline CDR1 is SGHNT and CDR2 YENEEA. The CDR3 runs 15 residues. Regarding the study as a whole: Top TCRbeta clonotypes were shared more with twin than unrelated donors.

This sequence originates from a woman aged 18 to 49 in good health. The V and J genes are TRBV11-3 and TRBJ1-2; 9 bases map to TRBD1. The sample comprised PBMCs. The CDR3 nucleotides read TGTGCCAGCAGCCCACCGGGACAGGGCCTTCTTGGCTACACCTTC. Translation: CASSPPGQGLLGYTF. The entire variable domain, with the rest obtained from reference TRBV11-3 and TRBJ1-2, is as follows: EAGVVQSPRYKIIEKKQPVAFWCNPISGHNTLYWYLQNLGQGPELLIRYENEEAVDDSQLPKDRFSAERLKGVDSTLKIQPAELGDSAVYLCASSPPGQGLLGYTFGSGTRLTVV.